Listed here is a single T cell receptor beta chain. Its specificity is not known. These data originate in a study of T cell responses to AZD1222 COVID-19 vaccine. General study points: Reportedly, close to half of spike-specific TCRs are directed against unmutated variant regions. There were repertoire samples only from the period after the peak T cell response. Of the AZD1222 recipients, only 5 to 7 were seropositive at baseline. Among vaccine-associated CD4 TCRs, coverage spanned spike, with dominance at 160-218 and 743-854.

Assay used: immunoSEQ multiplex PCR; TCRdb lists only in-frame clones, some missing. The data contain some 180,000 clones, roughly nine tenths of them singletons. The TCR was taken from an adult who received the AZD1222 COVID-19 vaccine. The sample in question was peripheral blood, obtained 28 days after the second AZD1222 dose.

The DNA of the CDR3 is TGTGCCAGCACCCTTCGGAGTAACTATGGCTACACCTTC. It encodes CASTLRSNYGYTF. The V call is TRBV6-5, the J call TRBJ1-2; D is unclear. The CDR3 runs 13 residues. Trimming left V 7 bases short and J 1 base short, with 10 bases between. Germline assignment: CDR1 MNHEY and CDR2 SVGAGI.